This TCR beta chain appears in the sequencing data of a study of cytomegalovirus exposure and HLA in healthy donors. Findings and limits, study-wide: Most CMV-associated TCR beta chains appeared HLA-restricted in a later analysis. The authors later found HLA-associated TCR beta chains more clonally expanded than equally common others.

This clone was observed a single time. Its antigen is not identified. The PCR used 60 Vbeta and 13 Jbeta primers. Method: immunoSEQ multiplex PCR; TCRdb's copy keeps in-frame clones and lacks some. The repertoire holds some 100,000 clones, with roughly 84% as singletons. The CDR3 has 14 amino acids. Germline loops: CDR1 MNHNS, CDR2 SASEGT. Trimming at V came to 5 bases and at J to 6 bases, leaving 6 bases not matched to a gene. The sequenced sample was PBMCs. The source is a woman under 30 in good health and CMV-seronegative. The V call is TRBV6-1, the J call TRBJ2-3, with TRBD1 matching over 9 bases. The CDR3 is CASSSTGGRDTQYF. In DNA form, the CDR3 reads TGTGCCAGCAGTTCTACAGGGGGCAGGGATACGCAGTATTTT.